Described below is a single T cell receptor beta chain sequence and its context. What this receptor recognizes is not known. Base qualities are not provided; no much larger clone lies one nucleotide away. This sample stems from a study of blood T cells in healthy people across ages (dated by TCRdb to between 2015 and 2017). Concerning the study at large: In model experiments, template switching captured roughly one uniquely barcoded TCR beta cDNA molecule for every two T cells. The study analyzed two additional independent replicas of 1 million unique cDNA reads from the same blood draw for two donors, one aged 18 to 30 and one aged 80 or older. To track age-related changes in TCR beta repertoire diversity, the study relied on deep sequencing normalized with unique cDNA molecular identifiers. The donors were split into four age groups: young (average about 15 years), middle-aged (roughly 40), aged (62) and long-lived (roughly 80). To avoid experimental bias, donors of different ages were randomly spread across the sequencing lanes. Study-wide conclusions, independent of this receptor: Because profiling used bulk unsorted PBMCs, naive and antigen-experienced compartments could not be compared conclusively. Because donor CMV infection status was unknown, age-related changes in expanded clonotypes were potentially confounded. As age increased, observed TCR beta diversity per million T cells dropped in a roughly linear way, and a significant reduction was already evident by age 40. Compared with the aged group, the long-lived group had more naive CD4+ T cells, fewer expanded clones and increased TCR diversity, a pattern suggesting age selection. A strong correlation was found between observed TCR beta diversity and the percentage of naive T cells measured by flow cytometry. Estimates of total diversity from one million sequenced T cells were regarded as lower bounds and underestimates.

The library was built by means of 5' RACE. The sequencing machine was an Illumina HiSeq 2500. The second PCR ran for about 6 to 11 cycles and used a J-beta primer mix along with a sample-barcoded 5' primer. A unique molecular identifier was introduced onto each TCR beta cDNA molecule by a template-switch 5' adaptor carrying 12 random nucleotides. At least 2.5 million CDR3-containing paired-end reads were obtained from each sample. The Mint cDNA synthesis kit, primed by a TRBC-specific oligonucleotide, was used to synthesize first-strand cDNA from all RNA. Following uracil-DNA glycosylase treatment, a first 18-cycle PCR with universal primers M1SS and BC2_uni_R was performed on all cDNA. The original pipeline was this. Each sample was normalized by randomly selecting 1 million high-quality reads, each carrying a distinct molecular identifier. Instead of being binned into consensus sequences, reads that shared molecular identifiers were thrown out. MiTCR, set to a Q25 quality threshold and the strictest error-elimination algorithm, was used for CDR3 identification, clonotype clustering and error correction. A nonparametric unseen species model with Euler transformation was used to estimate lower-bound total TCR beta diversity. In-frame beta chains were kept once TCRdb had trimmed the public reads at Q25 with fastp and called clones with MiXCR. Each entry is one CDR3 protein sequence, shown with its most common DNA and genes. The V and J calls were not made by the authors but by TCRdb's processing. Here the sample has over 1.5 million distinct CDR3 sequences; less than 50% occur a single time. The ten largest clonotypes hold around 2.1% of the sample.

Donors were 35 to 40 systemically healthy Caucasian individuals from Russia aged 6 to 90 years. Each donor gave 8 to 10 milliliters of peripheral blood, collected into EDTA-treated Vacutainer tubes. Ficoll-Paque density-gradient centrifugation was used to isolate PBMCs, with at least 6 million per sample. Total RNA, at least 6 micrograms per sample, was extracted from PBMCs with Trizol reagent. For every donor, flow cytometry on a PBMC aliquot measured the percentage of naive CD45RAhigh/CD27high T cells. The CDR3 contains 13 residues, cysteine and phenylalanine counted. The kept DNA is CDR3 alone, 39 bases in frame from the first base. V trim: 1 base; J trim: 10 bases; unmatched bases: 6. CDR1 and CDR2, per the germline V gene (reference sequence), are SEHNR and FQNEAQ.

The sample was blood. The source is a woman aged 40-49 years in good health. The chain is assembled from TRBV7-9 and TRBJ1-1, with TRBD1 identical over 7 junction bases. The CDR3 is CASSLEGAGRAFF. The DNA reads as follows: TGTGCCAGCAGCTTAGAGGGGGCAGGACGAGCTTTCTTT.